The text below deals with one T cell receptor beta chain. Its antigen is as yet unknown. V lost 5 bases to trimming and J lost 11 bases; unmatched junction nucleotides: 13. Germline V gives CDR1 MDHEN, CDR2 SYDVKM. The CDR3 consists of 14 residues. PCR primers comprised 60 Vbeta and 13 Jbeta primers. This table comes from immunoSEQ multiplex PCR, and its TCRdb copy is limited to in-frame clones, with some not included. Among about 170,000 clones listed, around 80% were seen once. These data are taken from a study of cytomegalovirus exposure and HLA in healthy donors. Study observations and caveats: Apparent HLA restriction characterized most CMV-associated TCR beta chains in a later analysis.

Sequences were obtained from PBMCs. The V gene is TRBV28, the J gene TRBJ1-1; 8 nucleotides align to TRBD1. This sequence originates from a young man in good health and CMV-seropositive. DNA for the CDR3: TGTGCCAGCAGTGTGACAGGGACAGGTGCGAGGGCTTTCTTT. Translating it yields CASSVTGTGARAFF.